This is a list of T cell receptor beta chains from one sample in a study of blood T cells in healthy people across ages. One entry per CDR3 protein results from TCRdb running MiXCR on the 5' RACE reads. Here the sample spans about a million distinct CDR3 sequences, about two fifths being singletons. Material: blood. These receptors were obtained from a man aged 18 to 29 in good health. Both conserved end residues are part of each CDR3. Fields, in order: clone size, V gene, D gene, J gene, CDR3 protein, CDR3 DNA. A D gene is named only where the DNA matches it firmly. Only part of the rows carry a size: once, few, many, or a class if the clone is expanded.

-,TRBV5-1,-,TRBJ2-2,CASSQTRGDRGELFF,TGCGCCAGCAGCCAGACCAGGGGTGATCGCGGGGAGCTGTTTTTT
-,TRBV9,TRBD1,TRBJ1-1,CASSAGTGTGTEAFF,TGTGCCAGCAGCGCCGGGACAGGCACGGGGACTGAAGCTTTCTTT
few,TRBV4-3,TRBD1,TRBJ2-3,CASSPRGQNTDTQYF,TGCGCCAGCAGCCCCAGGGGACAGAACACAGATACGCAGTATTTT
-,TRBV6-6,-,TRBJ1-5,CASSPGRGHQPQHF,TGTGCCAGCAGTCCCGGACGGGGACATCAGCCCCAGCATTTT
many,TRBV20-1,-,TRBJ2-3,CSAMGQGNTDTQYF,TGCAGTGCCATGGGGCAGGGGAACACAGATACGCAGTATTTT
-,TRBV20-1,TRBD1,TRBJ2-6,CSAGPGQGNSGANVLTF,TGCAGTGCTGGCCCGGGACAGGGTAACTCTGGGGCCAACGTCCTGACTTTC
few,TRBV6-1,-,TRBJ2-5,CASSVWSLSEQYF,TGTGCCAGCAGTGTCTGGTCTCTGTCTGAGCAGTACTTC
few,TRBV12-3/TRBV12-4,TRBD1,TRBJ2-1,CASTTQTGKDNEQFF,TGTGCCAGCACCACCCAGACAGGGAAGGACAATGAGCAGTTCTTC
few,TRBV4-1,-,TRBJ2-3,CASSQDGNLDTQYF,TGCGCCAGCAGCCAAGACGGGAATTTGGATACGCAGTATTTT
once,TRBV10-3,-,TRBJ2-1,CAISESAETQFF,TGTGCCATCAGTGAGTCGGCAGAGACCCAGTTCTTC
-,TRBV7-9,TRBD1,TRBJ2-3,CASSSWTGASTDTQYF,TGTGCTAGCAGCTCGTGGACAGGTGCTAGCACAGATACGCAGTATTTT
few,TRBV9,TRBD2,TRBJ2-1,CASSLRTSGGLNEQFF,TGTGCCAGCAGCCTGAGGACTAGCGGGGGTCTCAATGAGCAGTTCTTC
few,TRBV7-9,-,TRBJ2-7,CASSPPGVSDEQYF,TGTGCCAGCAGCCCCCCAGGAGTGAGCGACGAGCAGTACTTC
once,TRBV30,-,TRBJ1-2,CAGSQTINGYTF,TGTGCCGGGAGTCAGACGATAAATGGCTACACCTTC
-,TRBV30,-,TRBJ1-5,CAWSVSSNQPQHF,TGTGCCTGGAGTGTGTCTAGCAATCAGCCCCAGCATTTT
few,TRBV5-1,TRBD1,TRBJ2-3,CASSLSYGTGALDPTDTQYF,TGCGCCAGCAGCTTAAGTTATGGGACAGGGGCTTTAGATCCCACAGATACGCAGTATTTT
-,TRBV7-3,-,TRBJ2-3,CASSLMDGATDTQYF,TGTGCCAGCAGCTTAATGGACGGCGCCACAGATACGCAGTATTTT
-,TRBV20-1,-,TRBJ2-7,CSALYPSATYNEQYF,TGCAGTGCTCTTTACCCTAGCGCGACCTACAATGAGCAGTACTTC
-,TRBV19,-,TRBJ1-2,CASSIGGLDYGYTF,TGTGCCAGTAGTATCGGAGGCCTGGACTATGGCTACACCTTC
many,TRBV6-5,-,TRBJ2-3,CASAGGLSTDTQYF,TGTGCCAGCGCTGGCGGACTAAGCACAGATACGCAGTATTTT
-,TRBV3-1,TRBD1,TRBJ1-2,CASHLDRGPRYGSYGYTF,TGTGCCAGTCACTTAGACAGGGGCCCCCGGTATGGATCCTATGGCTACACCTTC
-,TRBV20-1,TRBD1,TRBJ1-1,CSARGTGYTEAFF,TGCAGTGCTAGAGGGACAGGGTACACTGAAGCTTTCTTT